This T cell receptor beta chain is drawn from a study of cytomegalovirus exposure and HLA in healthy donors. Germline CDR1 and CDR2: SGHTA and FQGNSA. This CDR3 has 17 amino acids. V shed 3 bases and J shed 4 bases, with 20 bases lying between them. Researchers ran the PCR with 60 Vbeta and 13 Jbeta primers. Repertoires were generated with immunoSEQ multiplex PCR, while TCRdb's copy carries only in-frame clones and drops some. The sample has under 70,000 clones; roughly 65% are singletons. The receptor was derived from a woman aged 25 to 45 in good health and CMV-seronegative. Specimen: PBMCs. The V call is TRBV7-2, the J call TRBJ2-3; no clear D gene. The CDR3 coding sequence is TGTGCCAGCAGCTTGGCAGGCACACCCTCCACCCCAGATACGCAGTATTTT. Encoded protein: CASSLAGTPSTPDTQYF. The whole variable domain, filled in from reference TRBV7-2 and TRBJ2-3, reads GAGVSQSPSNKVTEKGKDVELRCDPISGHTALYWYRQSLGQGLEFLIYFQGNSAPDKSGLPSDRFSAERTGGSVSTLTIQRTQQEDSAVYLCASSLAGTPSTPDTQYFGPGTRLTVL.